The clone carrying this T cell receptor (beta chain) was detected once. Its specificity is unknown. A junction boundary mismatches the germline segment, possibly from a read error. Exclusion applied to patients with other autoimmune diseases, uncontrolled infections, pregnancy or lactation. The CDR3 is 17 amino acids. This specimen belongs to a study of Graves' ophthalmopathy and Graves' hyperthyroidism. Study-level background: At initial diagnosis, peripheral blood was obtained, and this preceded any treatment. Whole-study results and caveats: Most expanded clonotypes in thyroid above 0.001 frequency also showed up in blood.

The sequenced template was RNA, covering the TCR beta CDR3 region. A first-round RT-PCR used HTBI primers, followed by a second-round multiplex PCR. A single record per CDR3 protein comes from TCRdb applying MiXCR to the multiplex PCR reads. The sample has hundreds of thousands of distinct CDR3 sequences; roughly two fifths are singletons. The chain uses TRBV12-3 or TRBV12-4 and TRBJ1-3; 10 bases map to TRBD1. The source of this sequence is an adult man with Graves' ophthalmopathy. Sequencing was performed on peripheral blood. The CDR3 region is CASSPRDRGVSGNTIYF. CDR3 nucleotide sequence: TGTGCCAGCAGCCCCCGGGACAGGGGAGTTTCTGGAAACACAATATATTTT.